This T cell receptor beta chain was sequenced in a study of identical twins. This clonotype has ten or more counts. Its target is unknown. The study, taken as a whole, reports: The same donors were not followed; conclusions instead depended on cross-sectional statistical analysis. Fewer insertions characterized abundant cord blood beta clonotypes, whereas memory repertoires showed none.

Template switching created a universal primer site, and the cDNA included unique molecular identifiers. TCRdb independently ran MiXCR on the 5' RACE reads; one entry per CDR3 protein. The profile shows about 100,000 distinct CDR3 sequences, 5.9% of them singletons. V lost 7 bases and J lost 6, with 20 bases in between. The length of the CDR3 is 15 residues. Germline V gene data show CDR1 as SGHRS and CDR2 as YFSETQ. This TCR derives from a woman in her 50s in good health. Sequenced material: memory T cells sorted from blood. The chain carries TRBV5-1 and TRBJ2-1, with a weak D call TRBD1 (7 bases). The CDR3, as DNA: TGCGCCAGCGCTGTATCAGGGGGGTTTGGCAATGAGCAGTTCTTC. It encodes CASAVSGGFGNEQFF.